The next 15 T cell receptor beta chains were all read from a single sample in a study of graft-versus-host responses after intestinal transplantation. No antigen has been identified for these receptors. Only in-frame clones appear in the TCRdb table, and some are missing; sequencing was by immunoSEQ multiplex PCR. This sample has 40,000 to 55,000 clones, with roughly 83% found just once. The starting material was unstimulated CD4+ T cells sorted from spleen or lymph node cells, obtained before transplant. The receptors derive from a human donor who was the organ donor for an intestinal transplant.

The chain couples TRBV2 to TRBJ2-5; 9 positions match TRBD2. Germline V gene data show CDR1 as SNHLY and CDR2 as FYNNEI. The CDR3 runs to 12 residues. Unmatched junction bases numbered 1, after V lost 6 bases and J lost 5 bases. The CDR3, as DNA: TGTGCCAGCAGGAGCGGGGGGGAGACCCAGTACTTC. This gives the protein CASRSGGETQYF.

The chain recombines TRBV25-1 with TRBJ2-7; 8 nucleotides match TRBD1. CDR3 length equals 13 residues. CDR1 MGHDK and CDR2 SYGVNS come from the germline V gene. J gave up 4 bases and V 8 bases, and 7 bases lay outside the gene matches. The CDR3 sequence: CASSGQGVYEQYF. The CDR3 nucleotides are TGTGCCAGCTCCGGACAGGGTGTATACGAGCAGTACTTC.

The chain links TRBV19 to TRBJ1-2, with D tentatively TRBD1 (6 bases). CDR1 and CDR2 (germline): LNHDA, SQIVND (reference sequence). The CDR3 covers 13 residues. The V and J ends lost 7 bases and 4 bases respectively, with 13 bases between them. This chain's CDR3 is CASTRTAIYGYTF. The CDR3 DNA is TGTGCCAGTACAAGGACAGCCATCTATGGCTACACCTTC.

V is TRBV5-1 and J is TRBJ2-7; possible D gene TRBD2, 6 bases. V gave up 1 base and J gave up 0 bases, with 8 bases separating them. The CDR3 consists of 14 residues. Germline CDR1 and CDR2: SGHRS and YFSETQ. CDR3 region: CASSLLSGSYEQYF. CDR3 DNA sequence: TGCGCCAGCAGCTTGCTTAGCGGCTCCTACGAGCAGTACTTC.

CDR3 coding DNA: TGCGCCAGCAGCCAAGTGACTAGCGGGAGGGCCGATGAGCAGTTCTTC. Its protein product is CASSQVTSGRADEQFF. The chain is built from TRBV4-3 and TRBJ2-1; 14 bases are a match to TRBD2. Germline values: CDR1 LGHNA, CDR2 YSLEER. The CDR3 totals 16 residues. V lost 1 base to trimming and J lost 8 bases; unmatched junction nucleotides: 4.

V and J are TRBV10-1 and TRBJ2-3; 8 bases are shared with TRBD2. The CDR3 consists of 12 residues. Trimming cost V 6 bases and J 5 bases; bases outside gene matches: 1. Germline V gene lookup returns CDR1 WNHNN and CDR2 SYGVQD (reference sequence). CDR3 protein: CASSAGGDTQYF. Written as DNA, the CDR3 is TGCGCCAGCAGCGCGGGGGGAGATACGCAGTATTTT.

The rearrangement uses TRBV4-3 and TRBJ2-3, with no clear D. Per the germline V gene, CDR1 is LGHNA and CDR2 is YSLEER. The V end was cut by 2 bases, the J end by 7 bases, with 10 bases between. CDR3 length: 13 residues. Here the CDR3 reads CASSQPPANTQYF. In nucleotides, the CDR3 is TGCGCCAGCAGCCAACCTCCCGCAAATACGCAGTATTTT.

The CDR3 nucleotides read TGTGCCAGCAGCTCTCTAGCGGGAGCTTACAATGAGCAGTTCTTC. Its protein product is CASSSLAGAYNEQFF. This chain links TRBV7-7 with TRBJ2-1; 10 nucleotides match TRBD2. Germline values: CDR1 SSHAT, CDR2 FNYEAQ (reference sequence). Trimming at V came to 4 bases and at J to 4 bases, leaving 4 bases not matched to a gene. This CDR3 contains 15 residues.

The chain links TRBV10-1 to TRBJ1-5, with D unclear. The V gene lost 2 bases and the J gene lost 5 bases, with 10 bases spanning the gap. The CDR3 runs 14 residues. CDR1 is WNHNN, CDR2 SYGVQD, per germline (reference sequence). The chain's CDR3 is CASSEGRLDQPQHF. In DNA form, the CDR3 reads TGCGCCAGCAGTGAGGGACGGTTGGATCAGCCCCAGCATTTT.

This chain joins TRBV6-6 and TRBJ1-2; D not resolved. V was trimmed by 0 bases and J by 7 bases, leaving 12 bases between them. This CDR3 has 14 residues. CDR1 is MNHNY and CDR2 is SVGAGI in the germline V gene (reference sequence). CDR3: CASSYSRRNSGYTF. The CDR3 DNA is TGTGCCAGCAGTTACTCGAGGAGGAATAGTGGCTACACCTTC.

A few counts support this clone. CDR3 region: CASSSTDTQYF. The CDR3 DNA reads TGTGCCAGCAGCTCCACAGATACGCAGTATTTT. The J gene is TRBJ2-3, the V gene TRBV7-2; D gene ambiguous. The CDR3 spans 11 residues. Germline V lookup: CDR1 SGHTA, CDR2 FQGNSA. Trimming stripped 4 bases from V and 2 bases from J, with 1 base between.

V gene TRBV7-9 combines with J gene TRBJ1-2; no clear D gene. This CDR3 is 13 amino acids long. The germline V gene encodes CDR1 SEHNR and CDR2 FQNEAQ (reference sequence). The V gene lost 5 bases and the J gene lost 1 base, with 8 bases spanning the gap. The CDR3 region has the DNA TGTGCCAGCAGCGCCACGGTTAACTATGGCTACACCTTC. Protein product: CASSATVNYGYTF.

The chain joins TRBV19 to TRBJ1-5, with 11 bases lining up with TRBD1. Per germline, CDR1 LNHDA and CDR2 SQIVND (reference sequence). The CDR3 runs to 13 residues. The V segment lost 6 bases and the J segment 7 bases; nucleotides outside the gene matches: 2. This chain's CDR3 is CASRGQGAQPQHF. The CDR3 bases are TGTGCCAGTAGAGGACAGGGGGCGCAGCCCCAGCATTTT.

The CDR3 DNA is TGTGCCAGCAGCGTCAAATCCGGGGAGCTGTTTTTT. This codes for CASSVKSGELFF. The chain is built from TRBV9 and TRBJ2-2; D remains ambiguous. Trimming took off 2 bases at V and 6 bases at J, with 5 bases between the two ends. Germline V gene sequence: CDR1 SGDLS, CDR2 YYNGEE. CDR3 length: 12 amino acids.

This chain joins TRBV18 and TRBJ1-2; 7 bases match TRBD1. Trimming took 2 bases from V and 1 from J; bases not matched to a gene: 4. Germline CDR1 KGHSH, CDR2 LQKENI. The CDR3 extends over 15 amino acids. The DNA for the CDR3 is TGTGCCAGCTCACCAGGGACAGCCGATAACTATGGCTACACCTTC. This translates into CASSPGTADNYGYTF. Using reference TRBV18 and TRBJ1-2 for the parts outside the CDR3, the full variable domain is NAGVMQNPRHLVRRRGQEARLRCSPMKGHSHVYWYRQLPEEGLKFMVYLQKENIIDESGMPKERFSAEFPKEGPSILRIQQVVRGDSAAYFCASSPGTADNYGYTFGSGTRLTVV.